These T cell receptor beta chains were read from a single sample in a study of blood T cell repertoires in COVID-19. Method: immunoSEQ multiplex PCR; TCRdb's copy keeps in-frame clones and lacks some. Of fewer than 70,000 clones listed, about four fifths are singletons. Input material: peripheral blood. The receptors shown here come from a man aged 25 to 40 with COVID-19, enrolled during active disease. Both conserved end residues are part of each CDR3. Fields, in order: D gene, CDR3 length, J gene, V gene, CDR3 DNA, CDR3 protein. D genes are given only for firm matches.

d_gene: .
len: 14
j_gene: TRBJ2-5
v_gene: TRBV10-3
CDR3nt: TGTGCCATCAGTGAAGGGGCTAGGAAGGAGACCCAGTACTTC
CDR3aa: CAISEGARKETQYF

d_gene: TRBD2
len: 13
j_gene: TRBJ2-5
v_gene: TRBV20-1
CDR3nt: TGCAGTGCTAGTAGCGGGGGAGGGGAGACCCAGTACTTC
CDR3aa: CSASSGGGETQYF

d_gene: .
len: 14
j_gene: TRBJ2-3
v_gene: TRBV19
CDR3nt: TGTGCCAGTCACGATCCGGGACATCGAGATACGCAGTATTTT
CDR3aa: CASHDPGHRDTQYF

d_gene: .
len: 12
j_gene: TRBJ2-1
v_gene: TRBV30
CDR3nt: TGTGCCTGGAGCCGGAGGGGCGGCGAGCAGTTCTTC
CDR3aa: CAWSRRGGEQFF

d_gene: .
len: 14
j_gene: TRBJ1-2
v_gene: TRBV6-2/TRBV6-3
CDR3nt: TGTGCCAGCAGTTACCAGGCAGGAATATATGGCTACACCTTC
CDR3aa: CASSYQAGIYGYTF

d_gene: TRBD1
len: 14
j_gene: TRBJ2-5
v_gene: TRBV6-5
CDR3nt: TGTGCCAGCAGTTCCCCGGGACAGGGGAAGACCCAGTACTTC
CDR3aa: CASSSPGQGKTQYF

d_gene: TRBD1
len: 14
j_gene: TRBJ1-2
v_gene: TRBV6-6
CDR3nt: TGTGCCAGCAGTTATGGCGGACAGGGAGGTGGCTACACCTTC
CDR3aa: CASSYGGQGGGYTF

d_gene: TRBD2
len: 15
j_gene: TRBJ2-7
v_gene: TRBV6-5
CDR3nt: TGTGCCAGCACAGATTTTGCGGGAGAAGGTGGCGAGCAGTACTTC
CDR3aa: CASTDFAGEGGEQYF

d_gene: .
len: 16
j_gene: TRBJ1-2
v_gene: TRBV7-2
CDR3nt: TGTGCCAGCAGCTCACCCCCAGGGATGGACAACTATGGCTACACCTTC
CDR3aa: CASSSPPGMDNYGYTF

d_gene: .
len: 15
j_gene: TRBJ1-3
v_gene: TRBV10-3
CDR3nt: TGTGCCATCAGCGCTAGGCAGGGATGGACGGACACCATATATTTT
CDR3aa: CAISARQGWTDTIYF

d_gene: .
len: 12
j_gene: TRBJ2-7
v_gene: TRBV29-1
CDR3nt: TGCAGCGCTGCGGACACTTCCTACGAGCAGTACTTC
CDR3aa: CSAADTSYEQYF

d_gene: .
len: 13
j_gene: TRBJ1-5
v_gene: TRBV19
CDR3nt: TGTGCCAGTAGTATAGATCCGATCGGGCCCCAGCATTTT
CDR3aa: CASSIDPIGPQHF